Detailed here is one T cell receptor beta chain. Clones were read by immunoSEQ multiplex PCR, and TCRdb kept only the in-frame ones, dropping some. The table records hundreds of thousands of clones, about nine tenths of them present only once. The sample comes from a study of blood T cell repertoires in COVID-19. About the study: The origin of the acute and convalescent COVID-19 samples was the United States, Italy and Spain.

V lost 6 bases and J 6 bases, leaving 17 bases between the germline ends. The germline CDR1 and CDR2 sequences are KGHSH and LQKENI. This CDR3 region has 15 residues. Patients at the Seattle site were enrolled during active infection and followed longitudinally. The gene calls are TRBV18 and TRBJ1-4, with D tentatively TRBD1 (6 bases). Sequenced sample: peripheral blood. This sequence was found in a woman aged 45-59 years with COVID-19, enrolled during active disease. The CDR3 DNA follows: TGTGCCAGCTCCCCCCGCCCGACAGGCTATGAAAAACTGTTTTTT. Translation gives CASSPRPTGYEKLFF.